The sequence of this TCR beta chain was determined in a study of shared clonotypes between healthy human individuals. Scientists sequenced DNA from unsorted PBMC on ten immunoSEQ deep assay plates. Original processing methods: Owing to the provision of junction-only sequences devoid of quality scores by immunoSEQ, filtering differed. Assay: immunoSEQ multiplex PCR; the TCRdb copy retains only in-frame clones and omits some. That table is the source of V, J and clone size, and D and trimming were worked out from the DNA. The sample consists of around 500,000 clones, over 70% of them appearing once. Study-wide points: Sampling covered blood only; tissue repertoires likely differ.

In the case of this clone: What it recognizes is unknown.

CDR3 size: 11 residues. V dropped 7 bases and J dropped 3 bases, with 6 bases sitting between them. Germline CDR1 and CDR2: MDHEN and SYDVKM. The sequence derives from a woman aged 35 to 49 in good health. Some clones in this sample may be carry-over from other donors' samples. The sequencing sample was made of PBMCs. The chain combines TRBV28 with TRBJ1-2; D not certain. The CDR3 sequence: CASNTDYGYTF. The CDR3 DNA reads TGTGCCAGCAACACAGACTATGGCTACACCTTC.